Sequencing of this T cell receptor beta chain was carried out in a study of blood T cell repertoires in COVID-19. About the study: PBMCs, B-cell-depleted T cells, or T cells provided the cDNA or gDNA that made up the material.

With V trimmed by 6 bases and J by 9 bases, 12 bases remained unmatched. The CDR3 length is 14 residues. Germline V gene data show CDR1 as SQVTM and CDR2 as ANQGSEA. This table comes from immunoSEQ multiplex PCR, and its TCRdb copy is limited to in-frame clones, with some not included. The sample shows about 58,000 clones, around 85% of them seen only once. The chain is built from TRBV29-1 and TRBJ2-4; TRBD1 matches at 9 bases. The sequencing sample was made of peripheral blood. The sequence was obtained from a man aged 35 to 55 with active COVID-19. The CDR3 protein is CSVPGGTGNGIQYF. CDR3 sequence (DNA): TGCAGCGTACCCGGAGGGACAGGGAATGGCATTCAGTACTTC.